This T cell receptor beta chain was recorded in a study of blood T cell repertoires in COVID-19. This CDR3 has 17 amino acids. Germline CDR1 SGHTA, CDR2 FQGNSA. J lost 6 bases, V lost 5 bases, and 14 bases had no gene match. Profiling relied on immunoSEQ multiplex PCR, and the TCRdb table lists in-frame clones only, not all of them. The data contain tens of thousands of clones, around 86% of them singletons. The J gene is TRBJ2-1, the V gene TRBV7-2; 9 bases line up with TRBD2. This TCR was sampled from an elderly woman with active or convalescent COVID-19. Source material: peripheral blood. The CDR3 loop reads CASSQRLAGANGNEQFF. CDR3 DNA: TGTGCCAGCAGCCAACGCTTAGCGGGGGCTAATGGCAATGAGCAGTTCTTC.